Sequencing of this T cell receptor beta chain was carried out in a study of T-cell memory formation after mild COVID-19. Study findings and constraints: A subset of responding clones appeared in pre-infection memory, suggesting cross-reactive memory joined. In second-wave clones peaking day 37, SARS-CoV-2 specificity remained unconfirmed.

Amplification by 5'RACE using constant-segment primers produced TCR alpha and TCR beta cDNA libraries that carried sample barcodes and UMIs. TCRdb used MiXCR to reprocess the 5' RACE reads, holding one entry per CDR3 protein. Of around 250,000 distinct CDR3 sequences in the sample, 15% were seen once. Trimming left V 0 bases short and J 0 bases short, with 10 bases between. Germline V gives CDR1 SGHRS, CDR2 YFSETQ. The CDR3 loop spans 16 amino acids. This clonotype has only a few counts. Antigen unknown. This TCR derives from an adult woman who had mild COVID-19 (a few samples of this study predate the infection). Cell type and time point are not known. V and J are TRBV5-1 and TRBJ2-1, with D perhaps matching TRBD2 (5 bases). Input material: PBMCs or a T cell subset sorted from them (not recorded which). CDR3 nucleotide sequence: TGCGCCAGCAGCTTGGTAAGCGGAGACTCCTACAATGAGCAGTTCTTC. It is translated as CASSLVSGDSYNEQFF.